The 26 T cell receptor beta chains presented below share a single source sample, sequenced in a study of T cell responses to AZD1222 COVID-19 vaccine. Here immunoSEQ multiplex PCR was the method, and the copy in TCRdb shows in-frame clones only, minus some. This sample has more than 80,000 clones, with about 90% found just once. The sample was peripheral blood, taken 28 days after the second AZD1222 dose. Receptors originate from an adult who received the AZD1222 COVID-19 vaccine.

The V call is TRBV9, the J call TRBJ2-7; D may match TRBD1 or TRBD2 (6 bases each). Germline assignment: CDR1 SGDLS and CDR2 YYNGEE. V was cut by 0 bases and J by 6 bases, with 16 bases left in between. The CDR3 length is 15 residues. DNA for the CDR3: TGTGCCAGCAGCGTAGAAGGGGGGACTCCGCGCGAGCAGTACTTC. Protein sequence: CASSVEGGTPREQYF.

The rearrangement joins TRBV3-1 (or the pseudogene TRBV3-2) to TRBJ2-6; D is uncertain. V lost 2 bases, J lost 0 bases, and 5 bases lay in between. The germline gives CDR1 LGHDT, CDR2 YNNKEL (reference sequence). This CDR3 has 15 amino acids. This chain's CDR3 is CASSQRSSGANVLTF. The DNA for the CDR3 is TGTGCCAGCAGCCAAAGGAGCTCTGGGGCCAACGTCCTGACTTTC.

The chain couples TRBV2 to TRBJ1-6; 8 nucleotides line up with TRBD1. The CDR3 runs to 14 residues. Germline V gives CDR1 SNHLY, CDR2 FYNNEI. The V and J ends lost 5 bases and 7 bases, in that order; junction bases with no gene match: 4. The CDR3 region has the DNA TGTGCCAGCAGTAGGACAGGGCAGAATTCACCCCTCCACTTT. It specifies CASSRTGQNSPLHF.

The chain recombines TRBV27 with TRBJ2-1; the D is unclear. The length of the CDR3 is 13 residues. CDR1 is MNHEY and CDR2 is SMNVEV in the germline V gene (reference sequence). Trimming shortened V by 6 bases and J by 2 bases, and 8 bases separated the two germline ends. The chain's CDR3 is CASSSDPYNEQFF. The CDR3, as DNA: TGTGCCAGCAGCTCAGATCCCTACAATGAGCAGTTCTTC.

This chain connects TRBV4-3 to TRBJ1-2; D not resolved. This CDR3 is 14 amino acids long. The V end was cut by 0 bases, the J end by 4 bases, with 9 bases between. The germline V gene encodes CDR1 LGHNA and CDR2 YSLEER. CDR3: CASSQEVGVYGYTF. For the CDR3, the DNA is TGCGCCAGCAGCCAAGAAGTCGGGGTCTATGGCTACACCTTC.

V gene TRBV5-1 combines with J gene TRBJ1-6; D uncertain. This CDR3 spans 15 amino acids. Per the germline V gene, CDR1 is SGHRS and CDR2 is YFSETQ. V lost 1 base, J lost 8 bases, and 13 bases lay in between. CDR3 sequence reads: CASSLPAGDDSPLHF. As DNA, the CDR3 is TGCGCCAGCAGCTTGCCGGCGGGCGACGATTCACCCCTCCACTTT. The full variable domain, completed using reference TRBV5-1 and TRBJ1-6, is KAGVTQTPRYLIKTRGQQVTLSCSPISGHRSVSWYQQTPGQGLQFLFEYFSETQRNKGNFPGRFSGRQFSNSRSEMNVSTLELGDSALYLCASSLPAGDDSPLHFGNGTRLTVT.

On this clone: Different DNA sequences within this sample yield the same CDR3. The V call is TRBV5-1, the J call TRBJ2-7; TRBD1 or TRBD2 may be the D gene (5 bases each). CDR1 and CDR2 from the germline V gene are SGHRS and YFSETQ. The CDR3 sequence is 12 residues long. V was clipped by 0 bases and J by 6 bases, with 7 bases between them. The CDR3 is CASSLAGSEQYF. The CDR3 DNA reads as TGCGCCAGCAGCTTGGCAGGGAGCGAGCAGTACTTC.

The chain links TRBV27 to TRBJ1-2; D might be TRBD1 (5 bases). The CDR3 extends over 15 amino acids. V dropped 2 bases and J dropped 5 bases, with 15 bases sitting between them. The V gene's germline CDR1 is MNHEY and CDR2 SMNVEV (reference sequence). The CDR3 sequence: CASSLGDDAPYGYTF. The CDR3 region has the DNA TGTGCCAGCAGTTTAGGGGACGACGCCCCATATGGCTACACCTTC.

This chain links TRBV7-2 with TRBJ1-6; D remains unclear. This CDR3 has 15 amino acids. Trimming removed 1 base from V and 9 bases from J, with 13 bases in between. From germline, CDR1 is SGHTA and CDR2 FQGNSA. This CDR3 reads CASSLVAAVGSPLHF. The CDR3 DNA follows: TGTGCCAGCAGCTTAGTAGCGGCAGTAGGTTCACCCCTCCACTTT.

The chain recombines TRBV9 with TRBJ1-1; D ambiguous. CDR3 length equals 13 residues. From germline, CDR1 is SGDLS and CDR2 YYNGEE. V shed 2 bases and J shed 3 bases, with 8 bases lying between them. CDR3 amino acids: CASSVGRDTEAFF. In nucleotides, the CDR3 is TGTGCCAGCAGCGTGGGAAGGGACACTGAAGCTTTCTTT.

The chain combines TRBV7-2 with TRBJ1-2; 11 bases map to TRBD1. CDR3 size: 15 residues. Germline V CDR1 and CDR2: SGHTA, FQGNSA. V shed 3 bases, J shed 9 bases, and the junction held 9 bases outside the gene matches. The CDR3 region is CASSFSNGQGASYTF. CDR3 DNA: TGTGCCAGCAGCTTTAGTAACGGACAGGGGGCTAGCTACACCTTC.

The rearrangement joins TRBV15 to TRBJ2-4, with 8 bases lining up with TRBD1. This CDR3 has 17 amino acids. Germline trimming cut 0 bases from V and 6 bases from J; bases unmatched to any gene: 10. Germline CDR1 and CDR2: LNHNV and YYDKDF (reference sequence). In DNA, the CDR3 is TGTGCCACCAGCAGAGACACACAGGGGGGTAGCAGAAACATTCAGTACTTC. Protein sequence: CATSRDTQGGSRNIQYF.

Details on this clone: An end of the junction does not agree with germline; a read error may underlie this. This rearrangement joins TRBV3-1 (or the pseudogene TRBV3-2) to TRBJ2-4, with 8 bases aligning to TRBD2. This CDR3 has 12 residues. Germline CDR1 is LGHDT and CDR2 is YNNKEL (reference sequence). DNA for the CDR3: TGTGCCAGCAGCCAAGCGGGGGGGCGCTTACACTTC. Protein sequence: CASSQAGGRLHF.

The V gene is TRBV5-1, the J gene TRBJ2-1; tentatively, D is TRBD1 (6 bases). The germline V gene encodes CDR1 SGHRS and CDR2 YFSETQ. The CDR3 is made up of 12 amino acids. V lost 2 bases and J lost 9, with 9 bases in between. CDR3 in DNA: TGCGCCAGCAGCTTACAGGGAAGTGAGCAGTTCTTC. The encoded protein is CASSLQGSEQFF.

CDR3 in amino acids: CATSDITGWQFF. CDR3 bases: TGTGCCACCAGTGATATCACAGGGTGGCAGTTCTTC. The chain links TRBV24-1 to TRBJ2-1, with D perhaps matching TRBD1 (6 bases). CDR1 is KGHDR and CDR2 is SFDVKD in the germline V gene. The CDR3 runs 12 residues. Trimming left V 3 bases short and J 12 bases short, with 11 bases between.

This clone was recorded once. The chain joins TRBV9 to TRBJ1-4; tentatively, D is TRBD1 (6 bases). V lost 1 base and J lost 6, with 10 bases in between. The germline V gene has CDR1 SGDLS and CDR2 YYNGEE. The CDR3 covers 14 residues. The chain's CDR3 is CASSVQGRDEKLFF. The CDR3 DNA follows: TGTGCCAGCAGCGTACAGGGGCGGGATGAAAAACTGTTTTTT.

This chain connects TRBV30 to TRBJ2-6; D is unresolved. CDR1 GTSNPN and CDR2 SVGIG come from the germline V gene (reference sequence). CDR3 length: 15 residues. Deletions cut 4 bases from V and 0 bases from J, with 10 bases between. In DNA form, the CDR3 reads TGTGCCTGGACGGTTGACCCCTCTGGGGCCAACGTCCTGACTTTC. Translated: CAWTVDPSGANVLTF.

The V gene is TRBV19, the J gene TRBJ1-4; TRBD1 might be the D (6 bases). Trimming shortened V by 4 bases and J by 8 bases, and 17 bases separated the two germline ends. Germline V gene data show CDR1 as LNHDA and CDR2 as SQIVND (reference sequence). The CDR3 sequence is 15 residues long. The CDR3: CASSTGTPALEKLFF. For the CDR3, the DNA is TGTGCCAGTAGTACCGGGACACCAGCGCTAGAAAAACTGTTTTTT.

The chain combines TRBV7-3 with TRBJ2-3, with a tentative D call TRBD1 (5 bases). Germline V gene data show CDR1 as SGHTA and CDR2 as FQGTGA. V was shortened by 1 base and J by 1 base, with 15 bases between the two germline ends. The CDR3 runs 17 residues. CDR3 DNA sequence: TGTGCCAGCAGCTTAATGCCGCAGGGTACGGGCACAGATACGCAGTATTTT. Translating it yields CASSLMPQGTGTDTQYF.

The chain couples TRBV28 to TRBJ1-4; D remains ambiguous. Germline-derived CDR1 and CDR2 are MDHEN and SYDVKM. The CDR3 sequence is 12 residues long. The ends were cut back, 3 bases at V and 15 bases at J, with 14 bases in the middle. The CDR3 sequence: CASSFGRMGLFF. The CDR3 DNA reads as TGTGCCAGCAGTTTTGGGCGTATGGGGTTGTTTTTT.

V usage is TRBV6-5 and J usage is TRBJ2-5; TRBD2 matches 15 bases. CDR3 length equals 15 residues. Germline V lookup: CDR1 MNHEY, CDR2 SVGAGI. V lost 4 bases, J lost 6 bases, and 3 bases stayed unmatched. CDR3 DNA sequence: TGTGCCAGCAGTTGGACTAGCGGGGGGGAACAGACCCAGTACTTC. Translated: CASSWTSGGEQTQYF.

The chain carries TRBV18 and TRBJ1-1; a possible D gene is TRBD1 (6 bases). Germline V lookup: CDR1 KGHSH, CDR2 LQKENI. The V end lost 2 bases, the J end lost 1 base, and 11 bases lay between the germline ends. This CDR3 is 15 amino acids long. This CDR3 reads CASSPGGGSNTEAFF. The DNA of the CDR3 is TGTGCCAGCTCACCAGGTGGGGGCTCGAACACTGAAGCTTTCTTT. The full variable domain, its missing parts supplied by reference TRBV18 and TRBJ1-1, is NAGVMQNPRHLVRRRGQEARLRCSPMKGHSHVYWYRQLPEEGLKFMVYLQKENIIDESGMPKERFSAEFPKEGPSILRIQQVVRGDSAAYFCASSPGGGSNTEAFFGQGTRLTVV.

The rearrangement links TRBV5-1 to TRBJ1-4, with TRBD1 as a possible D gene (5 bases). The V gene's germline CDR1 is SGHRS and CDR2 YFSETQ. This CDR3 has 14 amino acids. V shed 2 bases and J shed 6 bases, with 11 bases lying between them. Here the CDR3 DNA reads TGCGCCAGCAGCTTCAAAGGGGATGATGAAAAACTGTTTTTT. Its protein product is CASSFKGDDEKLFF.

This rearrangement joins TRBV2 to TRBJ2-7, with 12 bases fitting TRBD2. This CDR3 is built from 16 residues. Germline V gene lookup returns CDR1 SNHLY and CDR2 FYNNEI. V shed 3 bases, J shed 2 bases, and the junction held 5 bases outside the gene matches. The CDR3 region is CASSDSLAGGPYEQYF. In nucleotides, the CDR3 is TGTGCCAGCAGTGATTCGCTAGCGGGGGGGCCCTACGAGCAGTACTTC.

The chain uses TRBV9 and TRBJ1-2; D is perhaps TRBD1 (5 bases). The CDR3 runs 13 residues. The V and J ends lost 0 bases and 10 bases respectively, with 13 bases between them. Germline V gives CDR1 SGDLS, CDR2 YYNGEE. CDR3 sequence (DNA): TGTGCCAGCAGCGTAGGGGTGGGGCAGATCTACACCTTC. This sequence encodes CASSVGVGQIYTF.

The gene calls are TRBV6-2 or TRBV6-3 and TRBJ2-1; 16 bases are shared with TRBD2. Germline CDR1 reads MNHEY; CDR2 reads SVGEGT. With V trimmed by 5 bases and J by 5 bases, 15 bases remained unmatched. The CDR3 spans 20 residues. In DNA form, the CDR3 reads TGTGCCAGCAGTACCCCTCCGGGACTAGCGGGGGGGCGAACCCACAATGAGCAGTTCTTC. It yields the protein CASSTPPGLAGGRTHNEQFF.